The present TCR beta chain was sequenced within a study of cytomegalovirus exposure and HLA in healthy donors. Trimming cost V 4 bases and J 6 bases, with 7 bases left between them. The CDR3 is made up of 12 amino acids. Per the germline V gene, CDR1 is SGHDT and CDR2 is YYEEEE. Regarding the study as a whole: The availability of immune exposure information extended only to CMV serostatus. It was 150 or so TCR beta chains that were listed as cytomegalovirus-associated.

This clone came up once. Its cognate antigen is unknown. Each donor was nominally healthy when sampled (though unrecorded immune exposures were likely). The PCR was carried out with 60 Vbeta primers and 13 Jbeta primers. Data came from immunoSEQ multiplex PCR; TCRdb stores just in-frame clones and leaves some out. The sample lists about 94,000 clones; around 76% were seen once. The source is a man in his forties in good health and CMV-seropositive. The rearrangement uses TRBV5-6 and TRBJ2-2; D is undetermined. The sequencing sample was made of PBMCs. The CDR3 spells CASSPPAGELFF. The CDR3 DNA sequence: TGTGCCAGCAGCCCTCCGGCCGGGGAGCTGTTTTTT.